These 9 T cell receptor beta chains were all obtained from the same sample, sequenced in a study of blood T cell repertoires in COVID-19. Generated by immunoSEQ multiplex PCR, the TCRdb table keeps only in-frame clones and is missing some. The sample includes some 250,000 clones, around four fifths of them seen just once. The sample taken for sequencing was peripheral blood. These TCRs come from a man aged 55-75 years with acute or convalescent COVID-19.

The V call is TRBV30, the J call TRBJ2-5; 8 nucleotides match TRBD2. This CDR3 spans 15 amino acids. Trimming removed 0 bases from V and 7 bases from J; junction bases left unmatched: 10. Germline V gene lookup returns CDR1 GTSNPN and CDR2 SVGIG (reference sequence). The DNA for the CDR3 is TGTGCCTGGAGTGTACTAAGCGGGGGCGCGGTGACCCAGTACTTC. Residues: CAWSVLSGGAVTQYF.

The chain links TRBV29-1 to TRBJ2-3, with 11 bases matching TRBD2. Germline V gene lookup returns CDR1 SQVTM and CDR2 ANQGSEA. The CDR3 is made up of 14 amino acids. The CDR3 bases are TGCAGTTCTAATATAGCGGGAGGGGGGGATACGCAGTATTTT. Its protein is CSSNIAGGGDTQYF.

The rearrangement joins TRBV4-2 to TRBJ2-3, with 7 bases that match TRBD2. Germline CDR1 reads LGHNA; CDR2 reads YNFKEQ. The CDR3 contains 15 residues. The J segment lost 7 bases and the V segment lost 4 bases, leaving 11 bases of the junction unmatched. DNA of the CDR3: TGTGCCAGCAGCCCCCGGGAGGCAGGGAGAAATACGCAGTATTTT. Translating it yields CASSPREAGRNTQYF.

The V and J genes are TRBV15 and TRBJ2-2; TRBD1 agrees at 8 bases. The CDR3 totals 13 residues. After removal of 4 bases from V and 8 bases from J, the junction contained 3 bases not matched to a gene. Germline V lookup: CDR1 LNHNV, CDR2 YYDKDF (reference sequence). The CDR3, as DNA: TGTGCCACCAGCACTGACAGGGGTGGGGAGCTGTTTTTT. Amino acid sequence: CATSTDRGGELFF.

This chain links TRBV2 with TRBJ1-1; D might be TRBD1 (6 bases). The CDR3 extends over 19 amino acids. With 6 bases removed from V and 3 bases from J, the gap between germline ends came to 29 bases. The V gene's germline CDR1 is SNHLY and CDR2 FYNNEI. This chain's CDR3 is CASRWFTSGGDIGDTEAFF. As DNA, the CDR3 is TGTGCCAGCAGGTGGTTTACGTCGGGGGGCGATATCGGGGACACTGAAGCTTTCTTT.

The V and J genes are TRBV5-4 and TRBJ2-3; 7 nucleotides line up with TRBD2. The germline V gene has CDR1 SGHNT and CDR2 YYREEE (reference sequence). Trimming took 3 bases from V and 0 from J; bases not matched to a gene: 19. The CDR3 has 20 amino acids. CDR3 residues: CASSSGGGSPTISSTDTQYF. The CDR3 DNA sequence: TGTGCCAGCAGCTCTGGGGGAGGGAGCCCTACCATCTCTAGCACAGATACGCAGTATTTT.

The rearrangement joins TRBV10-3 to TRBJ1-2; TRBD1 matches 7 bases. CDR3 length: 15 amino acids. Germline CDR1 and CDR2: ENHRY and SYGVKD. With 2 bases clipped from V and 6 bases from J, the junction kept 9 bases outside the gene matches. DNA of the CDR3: TGTGCCATCAGTGAGCGGGGAGACAGGGAGAATGGCTACACCTTC. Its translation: CAISERGDRENGYTF.

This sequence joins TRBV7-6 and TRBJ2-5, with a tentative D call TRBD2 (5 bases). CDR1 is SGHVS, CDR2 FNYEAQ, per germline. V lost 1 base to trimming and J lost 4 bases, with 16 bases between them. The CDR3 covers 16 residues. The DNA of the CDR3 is TGTGCCAGCAGCTTAGTCGCTTGGGCTAGCTCAGAGACCCAGTACTTC. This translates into CASSLVAWASSETQYF.

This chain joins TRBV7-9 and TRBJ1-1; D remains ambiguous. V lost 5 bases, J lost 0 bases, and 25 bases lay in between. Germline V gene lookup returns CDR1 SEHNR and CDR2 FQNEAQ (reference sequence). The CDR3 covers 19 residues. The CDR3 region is CASSHRREGVNDMNTEAFF. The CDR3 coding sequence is TGTGCCAGCAGCCATCGCCGGGAGGGCGTAAATGATATGAACACTGAAGCTTTCTTT.